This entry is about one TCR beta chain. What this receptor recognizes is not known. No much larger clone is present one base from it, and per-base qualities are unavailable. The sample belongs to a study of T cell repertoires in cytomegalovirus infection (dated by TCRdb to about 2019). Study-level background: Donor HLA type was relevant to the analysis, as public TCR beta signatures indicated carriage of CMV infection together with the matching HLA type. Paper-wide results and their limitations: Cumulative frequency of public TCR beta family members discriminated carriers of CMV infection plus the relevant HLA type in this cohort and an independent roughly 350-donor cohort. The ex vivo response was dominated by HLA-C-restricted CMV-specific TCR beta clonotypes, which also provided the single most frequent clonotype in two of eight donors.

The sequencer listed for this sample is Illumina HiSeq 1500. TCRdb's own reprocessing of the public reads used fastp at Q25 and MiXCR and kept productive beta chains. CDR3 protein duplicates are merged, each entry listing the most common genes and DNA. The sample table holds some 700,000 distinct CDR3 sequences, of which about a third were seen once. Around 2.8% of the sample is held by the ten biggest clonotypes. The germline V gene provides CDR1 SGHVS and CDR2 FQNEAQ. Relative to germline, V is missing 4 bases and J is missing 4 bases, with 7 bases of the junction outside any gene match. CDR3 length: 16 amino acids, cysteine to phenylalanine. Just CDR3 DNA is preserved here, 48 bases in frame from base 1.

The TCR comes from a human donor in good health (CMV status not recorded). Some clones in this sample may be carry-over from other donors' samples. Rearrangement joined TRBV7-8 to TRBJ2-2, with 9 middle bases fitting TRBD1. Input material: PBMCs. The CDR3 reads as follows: CASSCSGTGTTGELFF. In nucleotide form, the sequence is TGTGCCAGCAGCTGTTCTGGGACAGGGACCACCGGGGAGCTGTTTTTT.